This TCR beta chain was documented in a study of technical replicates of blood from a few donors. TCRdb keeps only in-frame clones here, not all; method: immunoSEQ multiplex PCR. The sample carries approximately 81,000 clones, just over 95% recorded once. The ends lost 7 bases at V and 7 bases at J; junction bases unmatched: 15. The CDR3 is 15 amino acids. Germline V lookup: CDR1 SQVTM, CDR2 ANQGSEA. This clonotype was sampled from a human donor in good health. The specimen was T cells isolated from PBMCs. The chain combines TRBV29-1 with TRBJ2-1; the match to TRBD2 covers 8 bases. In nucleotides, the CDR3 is TGCAGCGAGACCGCGGGGGGCGCGAGTCTGAATGAGCAGTTCTTC. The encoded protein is CSETAGGASLNEQFF.